The T cell receptor (beta chain) under discussion was sequenced for a study of T cell repertoires in cytomegalovirus infection. As for the study in general: Based on public TCR beta signatures, there were indications of CMV infection and of a matching HLA type. Study findings and constraints: Within the response measured ex vivo, HLA-C-restricted CMV-specific TCR beta clonotypes were dominant. The cumulative frequency of public TCR beta families distinguished individuals who carried CMV together with the relevant HLA.

Points on this clonotype: Its antigen is unidentified.

The CDR3 runs 18 residues. Germline values: CDR1 MDHEN, CDR2 SYDVKM. V lost 3 bases, J lost 1 base, and 16 bases lay in between. Using its own MiXCR run on the reads, TCRdb lists one record per CDR3 protein. The repertoire has some 400,000 distinct CDR3 sequences, approximately 32% of them found once; the top ten carry roughly 13%. Sequencing input: PBMCs. The rearrangement joins TRBV28 to TRBJ1-6; D is uncertain. The clonotype comes from a human donor in good health (CMV status not recorded). Some clones in this sample may be carry-over from other donors' samples. CDR3 residues: CASSFSAPRWSYNSPLHF. In nucleotides, the CDR3 is TGTGCCAGCAGTTTCTCCGCGCCCCGTTGGTCCTATAATTCACCCCTCCACTTT.